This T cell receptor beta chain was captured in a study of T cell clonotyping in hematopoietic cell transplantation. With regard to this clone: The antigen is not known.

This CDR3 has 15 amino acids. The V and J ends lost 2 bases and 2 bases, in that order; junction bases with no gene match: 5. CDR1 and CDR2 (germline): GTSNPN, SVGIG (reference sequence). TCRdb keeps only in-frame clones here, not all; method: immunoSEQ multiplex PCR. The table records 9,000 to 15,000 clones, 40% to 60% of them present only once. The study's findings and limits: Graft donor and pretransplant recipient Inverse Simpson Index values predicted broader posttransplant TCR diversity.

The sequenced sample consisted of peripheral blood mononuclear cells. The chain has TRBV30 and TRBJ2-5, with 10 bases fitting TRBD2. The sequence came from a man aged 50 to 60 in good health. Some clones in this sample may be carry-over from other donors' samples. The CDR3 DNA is TGTGCCTGGAGTTGGACTAGCGGCCCTCAAGAGACCCAGTACTTC. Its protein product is CAWSWTSGPQETQYF.